Listed below are T cell receptor beta chains from one sample, sequenced in a study of Ad26.COV2.S vaccination and SARS-CoV-2 variants. Produced via immunoSEQ multiplex PCR; TCRdb's table is partial and in-frame only. The data contain around 450,000 clones, about 88% of them seen just once; the ten biggest clones take up 2% to 3%. The source material was peripheral blood, sampled in a trial of Ad26.COV2.S vaccine versus placebo. These receptor sequences come from a person between 18 and 65 years old who received the Ad26.COV2.S COVID-19 vaccine or a placebo. Each CDR3 is given with its conserved first and last residue. Fields, in order: CDR3 DNA, CDR3 protein, J gene, V gene, clone size, D gene. A D gene is named only where the DNA matches it firmly. Not all rows give a size; the values are once, few, many and, for expanded clones, a class.

TGCGCCAGCAGCCCCGGACTAGCGGGAGGTCGGTACAATGAGCAGTTCTTC	CASSPGLAGGRYNEQFF	TRBJ2-1	TRBV5-1	.	TRBD2
TGTGCCAGCAGCTTAGTAGGGACTAGCATGGCAGATACGCAGTATTTT	CASSLVGTSMADTQYF	TRBJ2-3	TRBV7-2	.	TRBD2
TGCGCCAGCAGCTCCCCCCGGGGGATGGGACTAGGCCTGGACGAGCAGTACTTC	CASSSPRGMGLGLDEQYF	TRBJ2-7	TRBV5-1	.	TRBD2
TGTGCCAGCAGCCTAACAGGGCGCTACACCTTC	CASSLTGRYTF	TRBJ1-2	TRBV3-1/TRBV3-2	.	.
TGTGCCATCGCCGGGACTAGCGGGAGTGGTGAGCAGTTCTTC	CAIAGTSGSGEQFF	TRBJ2-1	TRBV27	once	TRBD2
TGTGCCAGCAGCCTCCGGGGAGGGGGTAGAGATACGCAGTATTTT	CASSLRGGGRDTQYF	TRBJ2-3	TRBV7-2	.	.
TGTGCCAGCAAAAAACAGGGGACAGATACGCAGTATTTT	CASKKQGTDTQYF	TRBJ2-3	TRBV6-5	.	TRBD1
TGTGCCAGCAGCGTAGTTATGGGGGTGGAAGCTTTCTTT	CASSVVMGVEAFF	TRBJ1-1	TRBV9	few	.
TGTGCCAGCAGCGTAAACCCCACAGATACGCAGTATTTT	CASSVNPTDTQYF	TRBJ2-3	TRBV9	.	.
TGTGCCACCAGTGATCCGACAGGGCCCAGGGATGGCTACACCTTC	CATSDPTGPRDGYTF	TRBJ1-2	TRBV24-1	once	TRBD1
TGTGCCACACAGACAGATAGCAATCAGCCCCAGCATTTT	CATQTDSNQPQHF	TRBJ1-5	TRBV12-3/TRBV12-4	.	.
TGTGCCAGCAGCTCGGCGACCGGCATGAACACTGAAGCTTTCTTT	CASSSATGMNTEAFF	TRBJ1-1	TRBV7-9	.	.
TGCGCCAGCAGCGGCGTGGGGCCAACCGGGGAGCTGTTTTTT	CASSGVGPTGELFF	TRBJ2-2	TRBV5-1	.	.
TGCGCCAGCAGCTGGGGGATTGACAGCGGTGGCTACACCTTC	CASSWGIDSGGYTF	TRBJ1-2	TRBV5-1	.	.
TGTGCCAGCAGTGGACTAGCGGGGGGACCTGGGGAGACCCAGTACTTC	CASSGLAGGPGETQYF	TRBJ2-5	TRBV2	.	TRBD2
TGCGCCAGCAGCCAAGTTGCGGGGCTCGAGACCCAGTACTTC	CASSQVAGLETQYF	TRBJ2-5	TRBV4-3	.	.